One sample yielded the 30 T cell receptor beta chains listed below, sequenced in a study of T-cell memory formation after mild COVID-19 (dated by TCRdb to the early 2020s). The library was generated by 5' RACE. Sequenced on an Illumina NovaSeq 6000. TCRdb reanalyzed the raw reads on its own, using fastp at Q25 for trimming and MiXCR for clone calling, and kept in-frame beta chains. Rows are combined by CDR3 protein, so each entry shows the most common genes and DNA. A total of about 440,000 distinct CDR3 sequences appear in this sample, around 18% of them only once. Approximately 8.1% of the sample belongs to the ten largest clones. Sequenced input: PBMCs or a T cell subset sorted from them (not recorded which). These receptors were collected from an adult woman who had mild COVID-19 (a few samples of this study predate the infection). The sample titles of this study are shuffled in the database, so cell type and time point are left out; the donor was told from shared clones.

The V gene is TRBV20-1, the J gene TRBJ1-2, with D unclear. The V gene lost 0 bases and the J gene lost 3 bases, with 20 bases spanning the gap. The germline gives CDR1 DFQATT, CDR2 SNEGSKA (reference sequence). The CDR3 has 17 amino acids. The CDR3 is CSARELGRMGSDYGYTF. CDR3 coding DNA: TGCAGTGCTAGAGAGTTGGGGAGGATGGGCAGCGACTATGGCTACACCTTC.

This chain uses TRBV5-1 with TRBJ2-7, with D possibly being TRBD1 or TRBD2 (5 bases each). This CDR3 has 16 residues. Germline V CDR1 and CDR2: SGHRS, YFSETQ. V gave up 3 bases and J gave up 0 bases, with 16 bases separating them. The CDR3 spells CASSWGVEENSYEQYF. The CDR3 bases are TGCGCCAGCAGCTGGGGCGTGGAGGAGAACTCCTACGAGCAGTACTTC.

The genes are TRBV7-9 and TRBJ2-5; TRBD1 matches 9 bases. This CDR3 region has 14 residues. Germline trimming cut 4 bases from V and 7 bases from J; bases unmatched to any gene: 7. Germline CDR1 reads SEHNR; CDR2 reads FQNEAQ (reference sequence). DNA of the CDR3: TGTGCCAGCAGCTCCTCCGGGACAGGGTTGACCCAGTACTTC. This translates into CASSSSGTGLTQYF.

The CDR3 coding sequence is TGTGCCACCTCTACCGGGACTACCAACAATGAGCAGTTCTTC. This encodes CATSTGTTNNEQFF. The J gene is TRBJ2-1, the V gene TRBV15, with TRBD2 matching 7 bases. V gave up 8 bases and J gave up 5 bases; unmatched junction bases: 9. Germline V gene sequence: CDR1 LNHNV, CDR2 YYDKDF (reference sequence). The length of the CDR3 is 14 residues.

This clonotype was detected only a few times. The J gene is TRBJ2-1, the V gene TRBV27; tentative D call: TRBD2 (5 bases). With 3 bases removed from V and 6 bases from J, the gap between germline ends came to 15 bases. Per germline, CDR1 MNHEY and CDR2 SMNVEV (reference sequence). The CDR3 spans 15 residues. The CDR3 here is CASSLRVGLVNEQFF. The CDR3 coding sequence is TGTGCCAGCAGTTTGAGGGTTGGGCTAGTCAATGAGCAGTTCTTC.

This chain uses TRBV10-3 with TRBJ1-2; D might be TRBD1 (6 bases). CDR1 and CDR2 from the germline V gene are ENHRY and SYGVKD. V lost 3 bases and J 5 bases, leaving 13 bases between the germline ends. CDR3 size: 14 residues. The DNA for the CDR3 is TGTGCCATCAGTGACAGGGGAGGTAGTTATGGCTACACCTTC. Translating it yields CAISDRGGSYGYTF.

In this sample, this clonotype turned up a few times. This sequence may be a read error, since a much larger clone differs from it by one base. As DNA, the CDR3 is TGCGCCAGCAGCTTGGTGACAGGGACCTACGAGCAGTACTTC. Translating gives CASSLVTGTYEQYF. The rearrangement joins TRBV5-1 to TRBJ2-7; 7 nucleotides align to TRBD1. The germline V gene encodes CDR1 SGHRS and CDR2 YFSETQ. CDR3 length equals 14 residues. Trimming cost V 0 bases and J 2 bases; bases outside gene matches: 2.

The chain uses TRBV5-1 and TRBJ2-2, with D perhaps assigned TRBD1 or TRBD2 (5 bases each). Between the trimmed V and J ends, which lost 4 bases and 1 base, there was a span of 14 bases. The CDR3 consists of 16 residues. CDR1 and CDR2 from the germline V gene are SGHRS and YFSETQ. This CDR3 is CASSASGSLNTGELFF. The CDR3 DNA reads as TGCGCCAGCAGCGCCTCAGGGAGTCTGAACACCGGGGAGCTGTTTTTT.

This clonotype was counted only a few times. V and J are TRBV4-3 and TRBJ2-1; D unresolved. V was shortened by 0 bases and J by 8 bases, with 11 bases between the two germline ends. This CDR3 contains 14 residues. Germline CDR1 reads LGHNA; CDR2 reads YSLEER. CDR3 region: CASSQDPGAYEQFF. The CDR3 region has the DNA TGCGCCAGCAGCCAAGATCCGGGTGCGTATGAGCAGTTCTTC.

CDR3 in amino acids: CASSQDWYGYTDTQYF. CDR3 bases: TGCGCCAGCAGCCAAGACTGGTACGGTTACACAGATACGCAGTATTTT. This chain joins TRBV4-3 and TRBJ2-3; D gene ambiguous. V was cut by 0 bases and J by 2 bases, with 12 bases left in between. Germline values: CDR1 LGHNA, CDR2 YSLEER. There are 16 residues in the CDR3.

This clonotype was seen more than once but under ten times. The chain uses TRBV12-3 or TRBV12-4 and TRBJ2-2, with D perhaps TRBD2 (6 bases). V lost 1 base, J lost 16 bases, and 10 bases lay in between. There are 11 residues in the CDR3. DNA for the CDR3: TGTGCCAGCAGTTTAGGGGACTCACCGTTTTTT. This sequence encodes CASSLGDSPFF.

This clonotype was recorded a few times. Given the absence of the conserved phenylalanine or tryptophan at the CDR3 end, a read error is likely. The rearrangement joins TRBV29-1 to TRBJ2-7, with a weak D call TRBD2 (5 bases). The CDR3 contains 13 residues. V dropped 4 bases and J dropped 4 bases, with 14 bases sitting between them. Germline lookup yields CDR1 SQVTM and CDR2 ANQGSEA. The CDR3 bases are TGCAGCGTTGTCGCCCAAGGAGGTTACGAGCAGTACATC. It is translated as CSVVAQGGYEQYI.

This sequence joins TRBV30 and TRBJ2-5, with 7 positions matching TRBD1. The CDR3 is made up of 13 amino acids. V lost 3 bases and J lost 7; bases outside the gene matches: 8. The germline gives CDR1 GTSNPN, CDR2 SVGIG (reference sequence). CDR3 in DNA: TGTGCCTGGAGAAGGGAGACAGGGACGACCCAGTACTTC. Its translation is CAWRRETGTTQYF.

This clonotype was detected only a few times. The V and J genes are TRBV20-1 and TRBJ2-1; 10 nucleotides line up with TRBD2. The CDR3 loop spans 16 amino acids. Germline V CDR1 and CDR2: DFQATT, SNEGSKA (reference sequence). V dropped 3 bases and J dropped 6; count of bases not matched to a gene: 11. CDR3 residues: CSASGLAGVNRNEQFF. The CDR3 DNA sequence: TGCAGTGCTAGTGGGCTAGCGGGAGTCAACCGCAATGAGCAGTTCTTC.

The sample holds a few counts of this clonotype. The chain links TRBV7-2 to TRBJ2-3; D is undetermined. Germline CDR1 reads SGHTA; CDR2 reads FQGNSA. The CDR3 has 13 residues. The V and J ends lost 1 base and 6 bases respectively, with 8 bases between them. CDR3 DNA: TGTGCCAGCAGCTTAGGATCGGTGGATACGCAGTATTTT. This codes for CASSLGSVDTQYF.

This clonotype has a count of ten or more. This chain connects TRBV7-9 to TRBJ2-3; 7 bases are shared with TRBD2. The J segment lost 5 bases and the V segment lost 11 bases, leaving 7 bases of the junction unmatched. Germline CDR1 is SEHNR and CDR2 is FQNEAQ (reference sequence). This CDR3 has 12 amino acids. The CDR3 spells CAGNGEGDTQYF. CDR3 coding DNA: TGTGCCGGAAACGGGGAGGGAGATACGCAGTATTTT.

This clonotype was counted only a few times. The genes are TRBV20-1 and TRBJ2-1, with 12 bases fitting TRBD1. The germline gives CDR1 DFQATT, CDR2 SNEGSKA (reference sequence). The junction had 9 bases not matched to a gene; V was cut back by 5 bases and J by 7 bases. This CDR3 comprises 15 residues. The CDR3, as DNA: TGCAGTGCTCGACGGGACAGGGGGCCATTTAATGAGCAGTTCTTC. This codes for CSARRDRGPFNEQFF.

This clonotype was seen more than once but under ten times. The chain has TRBV7-3 and TRBJ2-1; 7 bases are a match to TRBD2. The CDR3 totals 14 residues. The J segment lost 4 bases and the V segment lost 5 bases, leaving 5 bases of the junction unmatched. CDR1 and CDR2 (germline): SGHTA, FQGTGA. CDR3 protein: CASSGGDPYNEQFF. The DNA for the CDR3 is TGTGCCAGCAGCGGGGGGGACCCTTACAATGAGCAGTTCTTC.

The genes are TRBV6-6 and TRBJ1-2, with D possibly being TRBD1 (6 bases). The V and J ends lost 4 bases and 8 bases respectively, with 14 bases between them. The germline V gene has CDR1 MNHNY and CDR2 SVGAGI (reference sequence). The CDR3 contains 13 residues. In DNA, the CDR3 is TGTGCCAGCAGTTCCTCAGGGGCCGGGGGCTACACCTTC. Translating gives CASSSSGAGGYTF.

This clonotype was detected a few times. The CDR3 is CASSVGFGPSLYTF. The CDR3 DNA follows: TGTGCCAGCAGCGTAGGTTTTGGCCCTTCCCTCTACACCTTC. The rearrangement uses TRBV9 and TRBJ1-2; D call uncertain. Germline CDR1 and CDR2: SGDLS and YYNGEE. The CDR3 extends over 14 amino acids. Trimming stripped 0 bases from V and 10 bases from J, with 16 bases between.

This clonotype was counted a few times. V gene TRBV6-5 combines with J gene TRBJ2-7, with 8 positions matching TRBD2. The CDR3 is 17 amino acids. CDR1 and CDR2 (germline): MNHEY, SVGAGI. The V gene end was trimmed by 6 bases and the J gene end by 0 bases; junction bases not matched to a gene: 13. CDR3 sequence (DNA): TGTGCCAGCAGACCTCCCCCAAGCGGGAGACGCTCCTACGAGCAGTACTTC. Translation gives CASRPPPSGRRSYEQYF.

The sample holds a few counts of this clonotype. The genes are TRBV5-6 and TRBJ2-1, with D unresolved. This CDR3 region has 15 residues. The V and J ends lost 4 bases and 2 bases respectively, with 13 bases between them. Germline V lookup: CDR1 SGHDT, CDR2 YYEEEE. The CDR3 DNA sequence: TGTGCCAGCAGCGGCCAGAAGTATGCCTACAATGAGCAGTTCTTC. Protein product: CASSGQKYAYNEQFF.

V is TRBV7-2 and J is TRBJ2-5, with 11 bases lining up with TRBD2. V lost 5 bases, J lost 4 bases, and 6 bases stayed unmatched. Per the germline V gene, CDR1 is SGHTA and CDR2 is FQGNSA. The CDR3 is 15 residues long. CDR3: CASSPLGTSGETQYF. The CDR3 DNA reads as TGTGCCAGCAGCCCCTTAGGGACTAGCGGAGAGACCCAGTACTTC.

This rearrangement joins TRBV7-2 to TRBJ1-2; D remains unclear. CDR1 is SGHTA, CDR2 FQGNSA, per germline. This CDR3 comprises 16 residues. V lost 1 base, J lost 4 bases, and 16 bases lay in between. As DNA, the CDR3 is TGTGCCAGCAGCTTAGAACCGCTAGGCAGGAGCTATGGCTACACCTTC. Translation gives CASSLEPLGRSYGYTF.

This clonotype was detected once. This chain uses TRBV14 with TRBJ2-3, with 8 bases lining up with TRBD2. The CDR3 runs to 17 residues. Trimming removed 1 base from V and 4 bases from J; junction bases left unmatched: 10. Germline lookup yields CDR1 SGHDN and CDR2 FVKESK. Written as DNA, the CDR3 is TGTGCCAGCAGCCAAGCGCTAGCGGGTAAACTTGCAGATACGCAGTATTTT. Protein sequence: CASSQALAGKLADTQYF.

The chain recombines TRBV20-1 with TRBJ1-1, with no clear D. Per germline, CDR1 DFQATT and CDR2 SNEGSKA (reference sequence). V dropped 2 bases and J dropped 6 bases, with 19 bases sitting between them. The CDR3 length is 15 residues. As DNA, the CDR3 is TGCAGTGCTAGATCGGTTGGTTGGACGTTTGCTGAAGCTTTCTTT. It specifies CSARSVGWTFAEAFF.

This chain joins TRBV12-3 or TRBV12-4 and TRBJ2-7, with 9 bases lining up with TRBD2. The CDR3 spans 14 residues. With V trimmed by 2 bases and J by 6 bases, 5 bases remained unmatched. This CDR3 reads CASSLLAGKGEQYF. Written as DNA, the CDR3 is TGTGCCAGCAGTTTACTAGCGGGGAAGGGCGAGCAGTACTTC.

This clonotype was seen more than once but under ten times. The chain links TRBV29-1 to TRBJ2-5, with 8 bases matching TRBD1. In germline, CDR1 is SQVTM, CDR2 ANQGSEA. The CDR3 consists of 14 residues. Unmatched junction bases numbered 5, after V lost 3 bases and J lost 2 bases. The CDR3 nucleotides read TGCAGCGTTGACCCCTGGACAGGGCAAGAGACCCAGTACTTC. Translated, it gives CSVDPWTGQETQYF.

This clonotype was detected a few times. This chain joins TRBV12-3 or TRBV12-4 and TRBJ2-1; TRBD1 aligns across 7 bases. CDR3 size: 16 residues. The V segment lost 7 bases and the J segment 0 bases; nucleotides outside the gene matches: 9. CDR3 nucleotide sequence: TGTGCCAGCACCCCCAGGGGGTCAAGCTCCTACAATGAGCAGTTCTTC. Encoded protein: CASTPRGSSSYNEQFF.

A remark on this clonotype: This may be a read error, as it is one base from a much larger clone. The genes are TRBV5-6 and TRBJ1-1, with D unclear. The CDR3 sequence is 14 residues long. Looked up from germline, CDR1 is SGHDT and CDR2 is YYEEEE. The V end lost 0 bases, the J end lost 0 bases, and 6 bases lay between the germline ends. The CDR3, as DNA: TGTGCCAGCAGCTTGGTACAGATGAACACTGAAGCTTTCTTT. Its translation: CASSLVQMNTEAFF.